This is a list of T cell receptor beta chains from one sample in a study of blood T cell repertoires in COVID-19. Produced via immunoSEQ multiplex PCR; TCRdb's table is partial and in-frame only. The sample yields 250,000 or so clones, roughly 86% seen once. The sample was peripheral blood. These receptors originate from a woman in her 30s with acute or convalescent COVID-19. Both conserved end residues are part of each CDR3. D genes are given only for firm matches. For some rows the clone size is stated as once, few or many, or as a class when expanded; others skip it.

TRBV2	TRBJ2-3	.	.	CASSVTDTQYF	TGTGCCAGCAGCGTCACAGATACGCAGTATTTT
TRBV5-1	TRBJ2-3	TRBD1	.	CASSLVEGAKDTQYF	TGCGCCAGCAGCTTGGTAGAGGGGGCAAAAGATACGCAGTATTTT
TRBV15	TRBJ1-5	TRBD1	.	CATSRGGTGGFGQPQHF	TGTGCCACCAGCAGAGGGGGGACAGGGGGCTTCGGTCAGCCCCAGCATTTT
TRBV7-8	TRBJ2-1	TRBD2	.	CASSLTSGRTEQFF	TGTGCCAGCAGCTTAACTAGCGGGAGGACTGAGCAGTTCTTC
TRBV6-1	TRBJ2-7	.	once	CASSTGTSPSEQYF	TGTGCCAGCAGCACTGGGACTTCCCCTAGCGAGCAGTACTTC
TRBV10-3	TRBJ2-5	TRBD1	once	CAIQTGSQETQYF	TGTGCCATTCAGACAGGGTCCCAAGAGACCCAGTACTTC
TRBV19	TRBJ2-7	TRBD1	.	CASSIYGTGTYEQYF	TGTGCCAGTAGTATTTATGGGACAGGGACCTACGAGCAGTACTTC
TRBV11-2	TRBJ1-5	.	.	CASSCELSQHF	TGTGCCAGCAGCTGTGAACTGTCCCAGCATTTT
TRBV11-3	TRBJ2-2	TRBD1	.	CASSLVTGSNTGELFF	TGTGCCAGCAGCTTAGTGACAGGGTCGAACACCGGGGAGCTGTTTTTT
TRBV5-6	TRBJ2-2	.	.	CASSLLLGANTGELFF	TGTGCCAGCAGCTTGTTGCTAGGTGCGAACACCGGGGAGCTGTTTTTT
TRBV6-4	TRBJ2-1	TRBD2	.	CASSLSGGPNNEQFF	TGTGCCAGCAGTCTATCGGGAGGGCCTAACAATGAGCAGTTCTTC
TRBV30	TRBJ1-3	.	.	CAWSMGGNTIYF	TGTGCCTGGAGTATGGGCGGAAACACCATATATTTT
TRBV5-5	TRBJ1-5	TRBD1	.	CASSTGTVNQPQHF	TGTGCCAGCAGCACGGGGACAGTCAATCAGCCCCAGCATTTT
TRBV6-5	TRBJ2-7	.	.	CATYPGVEYEQYF	TGTGCCACTTACCCGGGAGTTGAGTACGAGCAGTACTTC
TRBV9	TRBJ1-6	.	.	CASSVTGNTNSPLHF	TGTGCCAGCAGCGTAACAGGGAATACGAATTCACCCCTCCACTTT
TRBV6-5	TRBJ2-4	TRBD2	.	CASSLAGGGNIQYF	TGTGCCAGCAGTCTAGCGGGAGGAGGGAACATTCAGTACTTC
TRBV29-1	TRBJ1-1	TRBD1	once	CSTQKGAGNTEAFF	TGCAGCACACAGAAGGGGGCCGGAAACACTGAAGCTTTCTTT
TRBV5-4	TRBJ1-3	.	.	CASSIRQVNSGNTIYF	TGTGCCAGCAGCATACGACAGGTGAACTCTGGAAACACCATATATTTT
TRBV5-4	TRBJ2-7	.	.	CASRNLDEQYF	TGTGCCAGCAGGAACCTAGACGAGCAGTACTTC
TRBV30	TRBJ2-5	.	.	CAWRDPGTAGETQYF	TGTGCCTGGAGAGATCCCGGGACCGCGGGGGAGACCCAGTACTTC
TRBV15	TRBJ2-7	TRBD1	.	CATSRVVGTGFRSLYEQYF	TGTGCCACCAGCAGAGTCGTTGGGACAGGGTTTCGTTCCCTCTACGAGCAGTACTTC
TRBV5-1	TRBJ1-1	.	once	CASSLVQKNTEAFF	TGCGCCAGCAGCTTGGTACAGAAGAACACTGAAGCTTTCTTT
TRBV18	TRBJ2-7	TRBD1	.	CASSPVSGTGLYEQYF	TGTGCCAGCTCACCGGTATCCGGGACAGGGTTGTACGAGCAGTACTTC
TRBV7-3	TRBJ2-5	TRBD1	.	CASSLDRKETQYF	TGTGCCAGCAGCCTGGACAGGAAAGAGACCCAGTACTTC
TRBV7-2	TRBJ2-3	TRBD2	.	CASSSRLASPSTDTQYF	TGTGCCAGCAGCTCGCGACTAGCGAGTCCTAGCACAGATACGCAGTATTTT
TRBV5-1	TRBJ2-3	TRBD2	.	CASSETSGRGNTQYF	TGCGCCAGCAGCGAGACTAGCGGGAGAGGGAATACGCAGTATTTT